These T cell receptor beta chains were read from a single sample in a study of blood T cell repertoires in COVID-19. Measured with immunoSEQ multiplex PCR; TCRdb has only the in-frame clones, and not every one. The repertoire holds about 160,000 clones, with approximately 92% as singletons. The sequenced sample consisted of peripheral blood. The receptor source for this set is a woman in her 50s with acute or convalescent COVID-19. Each CDR3 is given with its conserved first and last residue. A D gene is named only where the DNA matches it firmly. Only part of the rows carry a size: once, few, many, or a class if the clone is expanded.

J: TRBJ2-5
size: -
V: TRBV4-3
length: 14
D: -
DNA: TGCGCCAGCAGCCAGGGTTTGGGCGTGGAGACCCAGTACTTC
CDR3: CASSQGLGVETQYF

J: TRBJ2-7
size: -
V: TRBV5-4
length: 15
D: TRBD1
DNA: TGTGCCAGCAGCTTGGAAGGGACAGGGGGATACGAGCAGTACTTC
CDR3: CASSLEGTGGYEQYF

J: TRBJ1-5
size: -
V: TRBV7-9
length: 14
D: -
DNA: TGTGCCAGCAGCACACAGGGTAGCAATCAGCCCCAGCATTTT
CDR3: CASSTQGSNQPQHF

J: TRBJ1-2
size: -
V: TRBV28
length: 13
D: -
DNA: TGTGCCAGCTCCTATAGGGGAGGCTATGGCTACACCTTC
CDR3: CASSYRGGYGYTF

J: TRBJ1-1
size: -
V: TRBV25-1
length: 15
D: -
DNA: TGTGCCAGCAGTGAATATCGGCAGGGGTACACTGAAGCTTTCTTT
CDR3: CASSEYRQGYTEAFF

J: TRBJ2-3
size: once
V: TRBV7-8
length: 15
D: TRBD2
DNA: TGTGCCAGCAGCCCAGATGCTAGCGGGGGGATTACGCAGTATTTT
CDR3: CASSPDASGGITQYF

J: TRBJ1-6
size: -
V: TRBV6-6
length: 18
D: TRBD1
DNA: TGTGCCAGCAGTCCCGACAGGGGGCTGAGCTCCTATAATTCACCCCTCCACTTT
CDR3: CASSPDRGLSSYNSPLHF

J: TRBJ1-1
size: -
V: TRBV6-1
length: 13
D: -
DNA: TGTGCTAGCAGTGAATCTCCGTGGCCTGAAGCTTTCTTT
CDR3: CASSESPWPEAFF

J: TRBJ1-2
size: -
V: TRBV21-1
length: 14
D: -
DNA: TGTGCCAGCGGGGTGACAGGGTCTAACTATGGCTACACCTTC
CDR3: CASGVTGSNYGYTF

J: TRBJ2-3
size: few
V: TRBV4-2
length: 15
D: -
DNA: TGTGCCAGCAGCCAAGGCGGTGCTAGCACAGATACGCAGTATTTT
CDR3: CASSQGGASTDTQYF

J: TRBJ2-7
size: -
V: TRBV11-2
length: 18
D: -
DNA: TGTGCCAGCAGCTTGGTTCGTCTTAGGACTCGTCTGACCTACGAGCAGTACTTC
CDR3: CASSLVRLRTRLTYEQYF

J: TRBJ2-7
size: -
V: TRBV9
length: 15
D: TRBD2
DNA: TGTGCCAGCAGCCTCTTAGCGGGAGAGTCCTACGAGCAGTACTTC
CDR3: CASSLLAGESYEQYF

J: TRBJ1-2
size: -
V: TRBV6-1
length: 13
D: -
DNA: TGTGCCAGCAGTGAGGGGGGGGACTATGGCTACACCTTC
CDR3: CASSEGGDYGYTF

J: TRBJ2-7
size: -
V: TRBV5-1
length: 18
D: TRBD2
DNA: TGCGCCAGCAGCTTGGCTGGAGGACTAGCGGGGGTTCACTACGAGCAGTACTTC
CDR3: CASSLAGGLAGVHYEQYF

J: TRBJ2-6
size: -
V: TRBV7-2
length: 19
D: TRBD1
DNA: TGTGCCAGCAGCTTAGAATCCCGCCAGGGGGAATCCGGGGCCAACGTCCTGACTTTC
CDR3: CASSLESRQGESGANVLTF

J: TRBJ2-1
size: -
V: TRBV24-1
length: 12
D: -
DNA: TGTGCCACATCGCAGATGGAGTATGAGCAGTTCTTC
CDR3: CATSQMEYEQFF

J: TRBJ1-2
size: -
V: TRBV5-4
length: 14
D: -
DNA: TGTGCCAGCAGCTGGGATCGGGGGAACTATGGCTACACCTTC
CDR3: CASSWDRGNYGYTF

J: TRBJ1-6
size: once
V: TRBV7-3
length: 14
D: TRBD1
DNA: TGTGCCAGCAGCTCGACAGGGGGAAATTCACCCCTCCACTTT
CDR3: CASSSTGGNSPLHF

J: TRBJ2-7
size: -
V: TRBV30
length: 13
D: -
DNA: TGTGCCTGGAGCCGAGGGGGAATGAGGGAGCAGTACTTC
CDR3: CAWSRGGMREQYF

J: TRBJ2-7
size: -
V: TRBV5-4
length: 13
D: TRBD2
DNA: TGTGCCAGCAGCTTGGGGGAGTCTAGCGGACAGTACTTC
CDR3: CASSLGESSGQYF

J: TRBJ1-5
size: -
V: TRBV30
length: 15
D: TRBD1
DNA: TGTGCCTGGAGTCCCGGGACAGGGATCAATCAGCCCCAGCATTTT
CDR3: CAWSPGTGINQPQHF

J: TRBJ1-3
size: -
V: TRBV2
length: 13
D: TRBD1
DNA: TGTTTAATTTGGGACAGGGCTGGAAACACCATATATTTT
CDR3: CLIWDRAGNTIYF

J: TRBJ2-1
size: -
V: TRBV11-2
length: 13
D: TRBD2
DNA: TGTGCCAGCAGCTTGAGGGAGGGCCTTGAGCAGTTCTTC
CDR3: CASSLREGLEQFF

J: TRBJ2-1
size: -
V: TRBV3-1/TRBV3-2
length: 14
D: TRBD2
DNA: TGTGCCAGCAGCCATCTAGCGGGGGACAATGAGCAGTTCTTC
CDR3: CASSHLAGDNEQFF

J: TRBJ2-7
size: -
V: TRBV12-3/TRBV12-4
length: 13
D: -
DNA: TGTGCCAGCAGTTTGGGACATTTATACGAGCAGTACTTC
CDR3: CASSLGHLYEQYF

J: TRBJ1-4
size: -
V: TRBV3-1/TRBV3-2
length: 16
D: -
DNA: TGTGCCAGCAGCCCCGTCCAGCAGCCACTACCCAAAAAACTGTTTTTT
CDR3: CASSPVQQPLPKKLFF

J: TRBJ2-7
size: -
V: TRBV10-3
length: 14
D: -
DNA: TGTGCCATCAGTGAGGGGGCAAGATACTACGAGCAGTACTTC
CDR3: CAISEGARYYEQYF

J: TRBJ2-7
size: -
V: TRBV15
length: 15
D: -
DNA: TGTGCCACCAGCAGAATCAAAACAACAAAGGAGGGTTGTCGGTTC
CDR3: CATSRIKTTKEGCRF

J: TRBJ1-6
size: -
V: TRBV30
length: 13
D: -
DNA: TGTGCCTCTTACAGGGCGGGGGATTCACCCCTCCACTTT
CDR3: CASYRAGDSPLHF